This record covers a single T cell receptor (beta chain). This clone was observed a handful of times. Its antigen is unknown. One base away there is no much larger clone; base qualities are not given. The data were obtained in a study of PD-1 blockade in mismatch repair-deficient tumors (dated by TCRdb to 2015 to 2018). Regarding the study in general: Between late 2013 and September 2016, the trial enrolled 80 to 95 consecutive patients with about eleven types of mismatch repair-deficient cancer, all of whom had received prior treatment and were progressing. Deep sequencing of TCR CDR3 regions was used to track tumor-associated T cell clones in peripheral blood of patients responding to PD-1 blockade.

V loses 0 bases of germline sequence and J loses 4 bases, and the interval between the two ends is 14 bases. Taken from cysteine to phenylalanine, the CDR3 has 17 residues. Of the read, only the CDR3 DNA is kept; its 51 bases are in frame from base 1. CDR1 and CDR2, looked up from the germline V gene, are SGDLS and YYNGEE. Mismatch repair deficiency was established in every enrolled patient by polymerase chain reaction or immunohistochemistry. TCR sequencing was performed for a few patients who responded to pembrolizumab therapy. The phase II trial prospectively tested pembrolizumab PD-1 blockade in advanced mismatch repair-deficient cancers regardless of tissue of origin. Peripheral blood T cell samples were collected serially, before PD-1 blockade began and at several time points afterward. Blood sampling times were expressed in weeks after the first pembrolizumab dose. Study-level results and caveats: Clones residing in the tumor, which were often undetectable in blood before treatment, expanded quickly after pembrolizumab and then contracted, generally before radiologic responses.

Library generation was performed with the immunoSEQ multiplex PCR assay. Imported from immuneACCESS, the table was reduced by TCRdb to in-frame sequences with V and J called. These copies leave out some clones; in studies compared against another copy, an unresolved V gene accounts for under half, and the cause of the remainder is not known. Across this sample there are approximately 79,000 clones, with roughly 80% seen only once. Roughly 5.5% of the sample is held by the ten biggest clonotypes. The sequenced sample was peripheral blood, obtained 44 weeks after starting pembrolizumab. The clonotype originates from an adult with mismatch repair-deficient cancer. Recombination connected TRBV9 to TRBJ2-6; no D gene is confidently identified. Here the CDR3 is given as CASSVGLILYGANVLTF. The sequence in DNA is TGTGCCAGCAGCGTAGGACTCATTTTATACGGGGCCAACGTCCTGACTTTC.